One T cell receptor beta chain is described in this entry. This entry is derived from a study of blood T cell repertoires in COVID-19. The wider study: Acute and convalescent COVID-19 specimens originated in the United States, Italy and Spain.

Profiled with immunoSEQ multiplex PCR; TCRdb holds only in-frame clones, not every one. In the table there are about 250,000 clones, approximately 80% of which are singletons. The trim removed 7 bases at V and 2 bases at J, leaving 7 bases unmatched. The germline V gene has CDR1 LNHDA and CDR2 SQIVND (reference sequence). The CDR3 runs 16 residues. This TCR came from a middle-aged woman with active or convalescent COVID-19. The sample taken for sequencing was peripheral blood. The chain is built from TRBV19 and TRBJ1-3; 11 nucleotides agree with TRBD1. CDR3 DNA sequence: TGTGCCAGTACCAAACCGGGACAGGGGGCTGGAAACACCATATATTTT. It translates to CASTKPGQGAGNTIYF.